A selection of T cell receptor beta chains follows, all from one sample in a study of T cells after posttransplantation cyclophosphamide. Data came from immunoSEQ multiplex PCR; TCRdb stores just in-frame clones and leaves some out. The table includes more than 30,000 clones, around 90% detected once. Sequencing was done on a sample of naive CD4+ T cells sorted from PBMCs. The receptors derive from a woman in her sixties or seventies in good health, CMV-negative, and a related stem cell transplant donor. Each CDR3 is given with its conserved first and last residue. D genes are given only for firm matches. The size field is filled for only some rows; it gives once, few, many or a size class.

D: .; size: .; V: TRBV11-3; J: TRBJ2-1; CDR3: CASSLTIGTKEQFF; DNA: TGTGCCAGCAGCCTCACTATTGGGACAAAGGAGCAGTTCTTC
D: .; size: once; V: TRBV28; J: TRBJ2-3; CDR3: CASSPVATDTQYF; DNA: TGTGCCAGCAGTCCAGTAGCGACAGATACGCAGTATTTT
D: TRBD2; size: .; V: TRBV7-3; J: TRBJ2-1; CDR3: CASSWRGDNEQFF; DNA: TGTGCCAGCAGCTGGCGGGGGGACAATGAGCAGTTCTTC
D: .; size: once; V: TRBV7-8; J: TRBJ1-1; CDR3: CASSLVRGNTEAFF; DNA: TGTGCCAGCAGCTTAGTTAGGGGGAACACTGAAGCTTTCTTT
D: .; size: .; V: TRBV19; J: TRBJ1-5; CDR3: CASGPGVVWQPQHF; DNA: TGTGCCAGTGGCCCGGGGGTGGTTTGGCAGCCCCAGCATTTT
D: TRBD1; size: .; V: TRBV6-5; J: TRBJ1-4; CDR3: CASSWDRKNEKLFF; DNA: TGTGCCAGCAGCTGGGACAGGAAGAATGAAAAACTGTTTTTT
D: TRBD1; size: .; V: TRBV18; J: TRBJ2-2; CDR3: CASSPNRGNTGELFF; DNA: TGTGCCAGCTCACCCAACAGGGGTAACACCGGGGAGCTGTTTTTT
D: .; size: once; V: TRBV5-6; J: TRBJ1-2; CDR3: CASRRRAEDFGYTF; DNA: TGTGCCAGCAGGCGGAGGGCTGAGGATTTTGGCTACACCTTC
D: .; size: .; V: TRBV28; J: TRBJ1-1; CDR3: CASSFYGTEAFF; DNA: TGTGCCAGCAGTTTCTACGGCACTGAAGCTTTCTTT
D: TRBD2; size: .; V: TRBV27; J: TRBJ2-2; CDR3: CASSLGTSWGVGELFF; DNA: TGTGCCAGCAGTTTAGGGACTAGCTGGGGTGTCGGGGAGCTGTTTTTT
D: TRBD1; size: .; V: TRBV6-5; J: TRBJ2-1; CDR3: CASSHAGQGKDEQFF; DNA: TGTGCCAGCAGCCACGCAGGACAGGGTAAAGATGAGCAGTTCTTC
D: TRBD1; size: .; V: TRBV25-1; J: TRBJ2-5; CDR3: CASSDPGQGVQETQYF; DNA: TGTGCCAGCAGTGACCCAGGACAGGGGGTACAAGAGACCCAGTACTTC
D: .; size: .; V: TRBV5-1; J: TRBJ2-7; CDR3: CASSLDGGNNYEQYF; DNA: TGCGCCAGCAGCTTGGATGGAGGGAACAACTACGAGCAGTACTTC
D: .; size: .; V: TRBV30; J: TRBJ2-2; CDR3: CAWSSGTGELFF; DNA: TGTGCCTGGAGTAGCGGCACCGGGGAGCTGTTTTTT
D: .; size: .; V: TRBV7-9; J: TRBJ2-2; CDR3: CASSLAQISNTGELFF; DNA: TGTGCCAGCAGCTTAGCCCAGATCTCGAACACCGGGGAGCTGTTTTTT
D: .; size: .; V: TRBV29-1; J: TRBJ2-6; CDR3: CSVARSGANVLTF; DNA: TGCAGCGTGGCAAGATCTGGGGCCAACGTCCTGACTTTC
D: TRBD1; size: .; V: TRBV7-3; J: TRBJ2-5; CDR3: CASSLGDRAGETQYF; DNA: TGTGCCAGCAGCTTAGGGGACAGGGCCGGTGAGACCCAGTACTTC
D: .; size: .; V: TRBV19; J: TRBJ1-2; CDR3: CASSIQTNYGYTF; DNA: TGTGCCAGTAGTATCCAAACTAACTATGGCTACACCTTC
D: TRBD1; size: .; V: TRBV4-1; J: TRBJ2-3; CDR3: CASSWATGKSTDTQYF; DNA: TGCGCCAGCAGCTGGGCGACAGGGAAATCCACAGATACGCAGTATTTT
D: TRBD2; size: once; V: TRBV5-1; J: TRBJ2-7; CDR3: CASSLSISGGAGSYEQYF; DNA: TGCGCCAGCAGCTTGTCGATTAGCGGGGGGGCCGGGTCCTACGAGCAGTACTTC
D: TRBD1; size: .; V: TRBV9; J: TRBJ1-2; CDR3: CASSVNRAGGFHTF; DNA: TGTGCCAGCAGCGTAAATAGGGCAGGGGGTTTCCACACCTTC
D: .; size: .; V: TRBV5-4; J: TRBJ1-1; CDR3: CASRQVNTEAFF; DNA: TGTGCCAGCCGCCAGGTCAACACTGAAGCTTTCTTT
D: TRBD1; size: .; V: TRBV6-5; J: TRBJ1-3; CDR3: CASSYDRAYSGNTIYF; DNA: TGTGCCAGCAGTTACGACAGGGCATACTCTGGAAACACCATATATTTT
D: TRBD2; size: .; V: TRBV19; J: TRBJ2-3; CDR3: CAISTRDSGADTQYF; DNA: TGTGCCATCTCGACCCGTGACAGCGGGGCAGATACGCAGTATTTT
D: .; size: few; V: TRBV27; J: TRBJ2-2; CDR3: CASSFKNTGELFF; DNA: TGTGCCAGCAGTTTTAAAAACACCGGGGAGCTGTTTTTT